One sample yielded the 27 T cell receptor beta chains listed below, sequenced in a study of blood T cells in healthy people across ages. The authors ran a second PCR of 7 to 11 cycles using a sample-barcoded 5' primer and a J-beta primer mix. TCRdb re-analysed the 5' RACE reads in MiXCR, keeping a single row per CDR3 protein. The repertoire includes about 1.1 million distinct CDR3 sequences, under 40% of them detected once, and around 13% sits in the top ten. The specimen sequenced was blood. The receptors originated from a young man in good health.

The CDR3 protein is CASSANRGLRTGELFF. The CDR3 DNA sequence: TGTGCCAGCAGCGCAAACAGGGGGCTACGCACCGGGGAGCTGTTTTTT. V and J are TRBV7-9 and TRBJ2-2; 9 bases match TRBD1. Losses at the gene ends were 5 bases for V and 4 bases for J; bases not matched to a gene: 8. CDR1 SEHNR and CDR2 FQNEAQ come from the germline V gene (reference sequence). CDR3 length: 16 residues. The variable domain in full, completed from reference TRBV7-9 and TRBJ2-2, reads DTGVSQNPRHKITKRGQNVTFRCDPISEHNRLYWYRQTLGQGPEFLTYFQNEAQLEKSRLLSDRFSAERPKGSFSTLEIQRTEQGDSAMYLCASSANRGLRTGELFFGEGSRLTVL.

This clonotype was seen a handful of times. The V gene is TRBV5-1, the J gene TRBJ1-2, with D perhaps TRBD1 (5 bases). Deletions cut 3 bases from V and 3 bases from J, with 9 bases between. This CDR3 comprises 13 residues. Germline assignment: CDR1 SGHRS and CDR2 YFSETQ. The CDR3 protein is CASSWGVDYGYTF. CDR3 nucleotide sequence: TGCGCCAGCAGCTGGGGGGTAGACTATGGCTACACCTTC.

This clonotype has just a few counts. The J gene is TRBJ1-2, the V gene TRBV25-1; tentative D call: TRBD1 (5 bases). Germline loops: CDR1 MGHDK, CDR2 SYGVNS. The V end was cut by 4 bases, the J end by 8 bases, with 17 bases between. There are 14 residues in the CDR3. CDR3 in amino acids: CASSAFGGAGGYTF. The DNA of the CDR3 is TGTGCCAGCAGTGCTTTTGGGGGAGCTGGGGGCTACACCTTC.

The chain combines TRBV28 with TRBJ2-5; a possible D gene is TRBD2 (6 bases). The CDR3 covers 16 residues. Between the trimmed V and J ends, which lost 8 bases and 11 bases, there was a span of 30 bases. Germline V gives CDR1 MDHEN, CDR2 SYDVKM. The CDR3 reads CASQNSAGSSYNEQYF. CDR3 nucleotides: TGTGCCAGCCAGAATTCGGCGGGGAGCTCCTACAATGAGCAGTACTTC.

This chain joins TRBV4-3 and TRBJ2-5, with D tentatively TRBD2 (5 bases). CDR3 length equals 14 residues. The germline V and J ends were trimmed by 1 base and 5 bases, with 11 bases remaining between them. Germline V lookup: CDR1 LGHNA, CDR2 YSLEER. In nucleotides, the CDR3 is TGCGCCAGCAGCCAAGTGCCGGCTAGCGAGACCCAGTACTTC. It specifies CASSQVPASETQYF.

This clonotype appeared a single time. The rearrangement joins TRBV9 to TRBJ2-1; the D gene is possibly TRBD2 (5 bases). Germline V CDR1 and CDR2: SGDLS, YYNGEE. V was trimmed by 3 bases and J by 10 bases, leaving 20 bases between them. This CDR3 is built from 15 residues. The CDR3 spells CASSAGIGPSYEQFF. CDR3 sequence (DNA): TGTGCCAGCAGCGCCGGGATAGGACCTTCCTACGAGCAGTTCTTC.

Concerning this clonotype itself: A much larger clone sits a single nucleotide away, making a read error possible. The gene calls are TRBV12-3 or TRBV12-4 and TRBJ2-5; the D gene is possibly TRBD1 (6 bases). V dropped 6 bases and J dropped 13 bases, with 15 bases sitting between them. CDR3 length: 11 residues. Written as DNA, the CDR3 is TGTGCCAGCAGCTACAGGGATCTTAGGTACTTC. Translating it yields CASSYRDLRYF.

J is TRBJ2-7 and V is TRBV5-1, with unresolved D. The J call may be faulty, since TRBJ2-5 better matches the DNA end. The CDR3 contains 14 residues. Germline V gives CDR1 SGHRS, CDR2 YFSETQ. The CDR3 loop reads CASSVDRFGETQYF. DNA of the CDR3: TGCGCCAGCAGCGTGGATAGGTTCGGGGAGACCCAGTACTTC.

V is TRBV3-1 and J is TRBJ2-5; no reliable D call. This CDR3 contains 15 residues. The germline V gene encodes CDR1 LGHDT and CDR2 YNNKEL (reference sequence). V lost 1 base, J lost 2 bases, and 11 bases lay in between. CDR3 region: CASSQVVDPQETQYF. Written as DNA, the CDR3 is TGTGCCAGCAGCCAAGTTGTGGACCCACAAGAGACCCAGTACTTC.

The chain uses TRBV29-1 and TRBJ2-3, with TRBD1 matching over 7 bases. The trim removed 7 bases at V and 2 bases at J, leaving 12 bases unmatched. Germline assignment: CDR1 SQVTM and CDR2 ANQGSEA. The CDR3 has 15 amino acids. This CDR3 is CSAYRQGAYTDTQYF. The CDR3, as DNA: TGCAGCGCCTACAGACAGGGTGCTTACACAGATACGCAGTATTTT.

This clonotype was observed a few times. The chain couples TRBV7-9 to TRBJ2-7; 8 bases match TRBD1. Germline assignment: CDR1 SEHNR and CDR2 FQNEAQ (reference sequence). The V segment lost 3 bases and the J segment 3 bases; nucleotides outside the gene matches: 16. The CDR3 is made up of 18 amino acids. The CDR3 loop is CASSFVGVPGQENYEQYF. DNA for the CDR3: TGTGCCAGCAGCTTCGTCGGGGTACCGGGACAGGAAAACTACGAGCAGTACTTC.

The rearrangement links TRBV6-1 to TRBJ2-2, with a possible D match to TRBD2 (6 bases). The CDR3 is made up of 14 amino acids. Trimming removed 5 bases at V and 6 bases at J, with 13 bases between. Germline-derived CDR1 and CDR2 are MNHNS and SASEGT. The CDR3 region is CASSWGTGAGELFF. CDR3 coding DNA: TGTGCCAGCAGTTGGGGGACTGGGGCCGGGGAGCTGTTTTTT.

This clonotype was observed a handful of times. The CDR3 reads CASSGDTQETQYF. CDR3 coding DNA: TGTGCCAGCAGCGGGGATACCCAAGAGACCCAGTACTTC. V and J are TRBV2 and TRBJ2-5, with D possibly TRBD2 on 5 matching bases. The CDR3 runs 13 residues. V lost 6 bases, J lost 1 base, and 9 bases lay in between. Germline V gene data show CDR1 as SNHLY and CDR2 as FYNNEI.

This chain uses TRBV12-3 or TRBV12-4 with TRBJ2-2; possibly TRBD1 for D (5 bases). This CDR3 has 14 amino acids. Between the trimmed V and J ends, which lost 5 bases and 7 bases, there was a span of 14 bases. CDR3 sequence (DNA): TGTGCCAGCAGTCCCGCAGGGTCCGACGGGGAGCTGTTTTTT. It specifies CASSPAGSDGELFF.

This clonotype has a handful of counts. The V and J genes are TRBV10-3 and TRBJ1-5; a possible D gene is TRBD1 (6 bases). This CDR3 spans 15 amino acids. Looked up from germline, CDR1 is ENHRY and CDR2 is SYGVKD. Trimming pared 2 bases from V and 3 bases from J, leaving 11 bases between. The CDR3 DNA is TGTGCCATCAGTGAGGGTACAGGGTTCAATCAGCCCCAGCATTTT. Protein sequence: CAISEGTGFNQPQHF.

This clonotype was recorded a few times. V is TRBV5-5 and J is TRBJ2-7; unclear D gene. Germline lookup yields CDR1 SGHKS and CDR2 YYEKEE (reference sequence). This CDR3 region has 13 residues. V dropped 2 bases and J dropped 0 bases, with 6 bases sitting between them. The CDR3 protein is CASSFVHSYEQYF. The CDR3 coding sequence is TGTGCCAGCAGCTTTGTCCACTCCTACGAGCAGTACTTC.

This clonotype has more than one count but fewer than ten. This chain uses TRBV20-1 with TRBJ1-2, with D possibly TRBD1 on 6 matching bases. Germline values: CDR1 DFQATT, CDR2 SNEGSKA (reference sequence). Between the trimmed V and J ends, which lost 1 base and 2 bases, there was a span of 11 bases. CDR3 length: 14 residues. The CDR3 DNA is TGCAGTGCTAGAGCGGACAGTCGGAACTATGGCTACACCTTC. Amino acids: CSARADSRNYGYTF.

This clonotype occurred a few times. The chain couples TRBV5-1 to TRBJ1-2, with D maybe TRBD1 (6 bases). The CDR3 totals 15 residues. V lost 5 bases to trimming and J lost 7 bases, with 21 bases between them. Germline-derived CDR1 and CDR2 are SGHRS and YFSETQ. The CDR3 region is CASRTGPEARSGYTF. CDR3 bases: TGCGCCAGCAGGACAGGCCCTGAGGCGCGTTCTGGCTACACCTTC.

The V call is TRBV6-6, the J call TRBJ2-1; 10 bases are shared with TRBD1. The CDR3 is made up of 15 amino acids. Germline CDR1 reads MNHNY; CDR2 reads SVGAGI (reference sequence). The junction had 9 bases not matched to a gene; V was cut back by 7 bases and J by 6 bases. The CDR3 sequence is CASNPGQGGVNEQFF. CDR3 DNA sequence: TGTGCCAGCAATCCCGGACAGGGGGGGGTCAATGAGCAGTTCTTC.

This clonotype was observed a few times. The chain uses TRBV4-1 and TRBJ1-5; D may be TRBD1 (5 bases). This CDR3 has 16 amino acids. Trimming pared 4 bases from V and 4 bases from J, leaving 17 bases between. Germline V gives CDR1 MGHRA, CDR2 YSYEKL. The CDR3 nucleotides read TGCGCCAGCAGCCTTGCAGGGACCCGGGTAAATCAGCCCCAGCATTTT. This sequence encodes CASSLAGTRVNQPQHF.

This clonotype was found a few times. The gene calls are TRBV9 and TRBJ2-7; either TRBD1 or TRBD2 may supply D (5 bases each). Germline loops: CDR1 SGDLS, CDR2 YYNGEE. V lost 4 bases, J lost 3 bases, and 17 bases lay in between. This CDR3 contains 15 residues. In DNA form, the CDR3 reads TGTGCCAGCAGCCCCGATGGGGGTTCTAACTACGAGCAGTACTTC. Its protein product is CASSPDGGSNYEQYF.

The chain combines TRBV20-1 with TRBJ2-6; D remains unclear. The CDR3 runs to 15 residues. Germline V gives CDR1 DFQATT, CDR2 SNEGSKA (reference sequence). With 3 bases removed from V and 0 bases from J, the gap between germline ends came to 9 bases. In nucleotides, the CDR3 is TGCAGTGCTAGGGTTGGGTCCTCTGGGGCCAACGTCCTGACTTTC. This translates into CSARVGSSGANVLTF.

The chain has TRBV5-1 and TRBJ1-5, with 7 bases lining up with TRBD1. Germline CDR1 is SGHRS and CDR2 is YFSETQ. V was pared by 0 bases and J by 2 bases, with 5 bases of the junction left unmatched. The length of the CDR3 is 16 residues. The CDR3 region is CASSLGQGDGNQPQHF. CDR3 bases: TGCGCCAGCAGCTTGGGACAGGGAGATGGCAATCAGCCCCAGCATTTT.

The genes are TRBV7-9 and TRBJ1-1, with 8 bases identical to TRBD1. The V gene end was trimmed by 4 bases and the J gene end by 4 bases; junction bases not matched to a gene: 5. CDR3 length: 14 residues. In germline, CDR1 is SEHNR, CDR2 FQNEAQ (reference sequence). Here the CDR3 reads CASSYLDRGTEAFF. CDR3 in DNA: TGTGCCAGCAGCTACCTCGACAGGGGCACTGAAGCTTTCTTT.

This chain joins TRBV7-9 and TRBJ1-2, with D possibly being TRBD1 (5 bases). CDR3 length: 15 amino acids. The germline V gene has CDR1 SEHNR and CDR2 FQNEAQ (reference sequence). The V gene lost 6 bases and the J gene lost 3 bases, with 17 bases spanning the gap. The CDR3 region is CASSLSSDTDYGYTF. In DNA form, the CDR3 reads TGTGCCAGCAGTCTATCCTCGGACACAGACTATGGCTACACCTTC.

This chain joins TRBV4-1 and TRBJ2-2; D is perhaps TRBD1 or TRBD2 (6 bases each). The V end was cut by 3 bases, the J end by 1 base, with 12 bases between. The germline V gene encodes CDR1 MGHRA and CDR2 YSYEKL. The CDR3 consists of 16 residues. The CDR3 DNA reads TGCGCCAGCAGCCATCCGGCGGGACAGAACACCGGGGAGCTGTTTTTT. As protein: CASSHPAGQNTGELFF.

This sequence joins TRBV4-1 and TRBJ2-4, with TRBD2 matching over 7 bases. Germline V gene lookup returns CDR1 MGHRA and CDR2 YSYEKL. V lost 1 base and J lost 0; bases outside the gene matches: 3. The CDR3 is made up of 16 amino acids. The CDR3 sequence is CASSQAGGVAKNIQYF. The CDR3 DNA is TGCGCCAGCAGCCAAGCGGGAGGTGTAGCCAAAAACATTCAGTACTTC.